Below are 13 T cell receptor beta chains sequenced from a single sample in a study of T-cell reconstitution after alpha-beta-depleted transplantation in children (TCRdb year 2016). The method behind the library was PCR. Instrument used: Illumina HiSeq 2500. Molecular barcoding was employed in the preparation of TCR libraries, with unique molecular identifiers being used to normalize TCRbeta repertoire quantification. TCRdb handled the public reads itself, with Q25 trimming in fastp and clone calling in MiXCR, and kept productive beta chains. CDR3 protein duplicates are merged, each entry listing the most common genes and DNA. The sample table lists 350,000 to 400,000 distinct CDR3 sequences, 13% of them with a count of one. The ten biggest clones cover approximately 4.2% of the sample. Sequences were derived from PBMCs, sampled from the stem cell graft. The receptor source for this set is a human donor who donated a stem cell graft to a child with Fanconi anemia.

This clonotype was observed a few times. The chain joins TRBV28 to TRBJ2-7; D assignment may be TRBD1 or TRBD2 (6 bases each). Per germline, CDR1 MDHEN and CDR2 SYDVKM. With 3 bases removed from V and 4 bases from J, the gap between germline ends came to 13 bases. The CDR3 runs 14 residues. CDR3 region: CASSFIGGIYEQYV. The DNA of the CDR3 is TGTGCCAGCAGTTTTATCGGGGGCATTTACGAGCAGTACGTC.

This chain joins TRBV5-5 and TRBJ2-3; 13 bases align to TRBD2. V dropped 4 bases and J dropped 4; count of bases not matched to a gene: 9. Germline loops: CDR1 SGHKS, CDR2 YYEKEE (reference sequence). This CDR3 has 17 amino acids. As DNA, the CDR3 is TGTGCCAGCAGCGGGAGACTAGCGGGGGGCCAGGCAGATACGCAGTATTTT. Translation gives CASSGRLAGGQADTQYF.

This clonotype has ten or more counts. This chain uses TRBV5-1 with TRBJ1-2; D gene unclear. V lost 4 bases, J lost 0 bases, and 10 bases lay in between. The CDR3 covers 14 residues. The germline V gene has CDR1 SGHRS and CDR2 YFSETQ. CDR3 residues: CASSADVANYGYTF. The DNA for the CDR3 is TGCGCCAGCAGCGCGGACGTAGCTAACTATGGCTACACCTTC.

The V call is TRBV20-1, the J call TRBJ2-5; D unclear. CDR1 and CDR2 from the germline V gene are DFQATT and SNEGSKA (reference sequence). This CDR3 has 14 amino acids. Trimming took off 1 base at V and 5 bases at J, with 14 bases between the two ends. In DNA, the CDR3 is TGCAGTGCTAGAGTGGACGGCCCCGGGGAGACCCAGTACTTC. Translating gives CSARVDGPGETQYF.

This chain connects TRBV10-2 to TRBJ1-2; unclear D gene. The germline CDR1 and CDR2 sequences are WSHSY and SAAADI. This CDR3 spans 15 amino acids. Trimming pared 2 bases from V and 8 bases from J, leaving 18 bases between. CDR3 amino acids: CASSEILAGVGGYTF. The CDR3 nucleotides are TGCGCCAGCAGTGAGATTTTGGCAGGCGTGGGGGGCTACACCTTC.

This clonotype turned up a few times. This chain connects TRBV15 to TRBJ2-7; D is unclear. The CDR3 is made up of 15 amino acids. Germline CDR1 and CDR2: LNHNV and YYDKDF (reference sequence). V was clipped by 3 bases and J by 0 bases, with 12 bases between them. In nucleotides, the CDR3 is TGTGCCACCAGCAGCGACCGGACGGTCTCCTACGAGCAGTACTTC. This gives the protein CATSSDRTVSYEQYF.

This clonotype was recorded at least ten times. The CDR3 DNA reads TGTGCCACCTGGACGGGGGATAGCAATCAGCCCCAGCATTTT. This translates into CATWTGDSNQPQHF. The J gene is TRBJ1-5, the V gene TRBV24-1; D might be TRBD1 (5 bases). The CDR3 loop spans 14 amino acids. V lost 9 bases to trimming and J lost 0 bases, with 11 bases between them. Germline V lookup: CDR1 KGHDR, CDR2 SFDVKD.

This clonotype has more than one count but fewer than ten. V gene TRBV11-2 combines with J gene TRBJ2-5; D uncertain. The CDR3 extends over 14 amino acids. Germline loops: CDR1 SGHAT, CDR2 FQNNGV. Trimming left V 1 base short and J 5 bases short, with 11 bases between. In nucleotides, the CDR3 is TGTGCCAGCAGCTTAGGTTCCGTGGGGGAGACCCAGTACTTC. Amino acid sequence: CASSLGSVGETQYF.

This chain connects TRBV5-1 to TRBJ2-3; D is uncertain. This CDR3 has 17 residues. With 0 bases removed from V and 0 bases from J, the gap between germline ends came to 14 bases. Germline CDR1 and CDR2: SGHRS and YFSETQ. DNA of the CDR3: TGCGCCAGCAGCTTGGTCCCCCCGAATCCTAGCACAGATACGCAGTATTTT. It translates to CASSLVPPNPSTDTQYF.

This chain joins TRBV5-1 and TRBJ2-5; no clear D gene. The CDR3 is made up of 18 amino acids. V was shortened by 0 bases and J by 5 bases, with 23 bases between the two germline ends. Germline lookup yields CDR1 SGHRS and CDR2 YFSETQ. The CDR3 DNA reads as TGCGCCAGCAGCTTGGCGGTGAAGAGTATTGGTAGTAAGGAGACCCAGTACTTC. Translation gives CASSLAVKSIGSKETQYF.

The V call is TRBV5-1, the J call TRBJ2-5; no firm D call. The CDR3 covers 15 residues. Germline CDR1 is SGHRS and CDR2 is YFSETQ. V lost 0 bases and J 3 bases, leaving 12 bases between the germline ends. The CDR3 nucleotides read TGCGCCAGCAGCTTGGGCGGCCGTTTTAAAGAGACCCAGTACTTC. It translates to CASSLGGRFKETQYF.

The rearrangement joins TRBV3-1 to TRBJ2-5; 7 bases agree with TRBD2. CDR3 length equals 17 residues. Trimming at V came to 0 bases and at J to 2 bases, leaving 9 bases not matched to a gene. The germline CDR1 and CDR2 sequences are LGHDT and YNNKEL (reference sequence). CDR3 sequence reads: CASSQDSGGRRQETQYF. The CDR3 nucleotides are TGTGCCAGCAGCCAAGATTCCGGGGGGAGGCGGCAAGAGACCCAGTACTTC.

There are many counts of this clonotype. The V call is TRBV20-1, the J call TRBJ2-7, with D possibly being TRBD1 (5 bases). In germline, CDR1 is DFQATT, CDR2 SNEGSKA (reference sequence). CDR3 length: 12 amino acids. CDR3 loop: CRGHQTSYEQYF. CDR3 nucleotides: TGCAGAGGACACCAAACATCCTACGAGCAGTACTTC.